This T cell receptor (beta chain) is from a study of spatial heterogeneity in lung cancer. Study results and caveats: Intratumoral expanded alpha and beta TCR counts were found to track tumor mutation counts.

Time point here: sample taken at primary tumor resection. The CDR3 contains 15 residues. The V and J ends lost 0 bases and 4 bases, in that order; junction bases with no gene match: 3. The germline V gene encodes CDR1 SGHRS and CDR2 YFSETQ. This clonotype was seen many times. Its target is unknown. The library was prepared for alpha chains; this beta chain is a stray read, so its frequency means little. TCRdb called the 5' RACE reads again in MiXCR, with one record for every CDR3 protein. The repertoire holds some 6,900 distinct CDR3 sequences, with around 12% as singletons. This chain uses TRBV5-1 with TRBJ2-2; 7 nucleotides align to TRBD2. The TCR sequence derives from a male donor with early-stage non-small cell lung cancer. This specimen was lung tumor tissue, taken at surgery. CDR3 protein: CASSLVAGATGELFF. The CDR3 coding sequence is TGCGCCAGCAGCTTGGTTGCGGGAGCCACCGGGGAGCTGTTTTTT.